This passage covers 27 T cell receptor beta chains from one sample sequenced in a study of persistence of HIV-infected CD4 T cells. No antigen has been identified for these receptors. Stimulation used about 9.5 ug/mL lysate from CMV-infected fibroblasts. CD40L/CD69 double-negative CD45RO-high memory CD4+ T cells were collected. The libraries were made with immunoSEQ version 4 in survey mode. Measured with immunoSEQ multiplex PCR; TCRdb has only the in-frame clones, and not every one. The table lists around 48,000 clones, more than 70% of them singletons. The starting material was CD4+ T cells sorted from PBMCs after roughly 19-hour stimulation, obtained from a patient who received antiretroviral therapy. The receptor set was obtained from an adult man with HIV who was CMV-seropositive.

In DNA, the CDR3 is TGTGCCAGCAGTTTAAGGCAGCACAATGAGCAGTTCTTC. As protein: CASSLRQHNEQFF. The chain employs TRBV12-3 or TRBV12-4 and TRBJ2-1; D is ambiguous. CDR3 length equals 13 residues. The V end was cut by 2 bases, the J end by 5 bases, with 7 bases between.

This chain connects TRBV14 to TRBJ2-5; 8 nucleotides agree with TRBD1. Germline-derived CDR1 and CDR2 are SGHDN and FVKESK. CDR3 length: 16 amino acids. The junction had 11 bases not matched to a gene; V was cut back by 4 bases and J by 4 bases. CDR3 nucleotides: TGTGCCAGCAGCCCCCTCCCCGGACAGGGCCGAGAGACCCAGTACTTC. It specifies CASSPLPGQGRETQYF.

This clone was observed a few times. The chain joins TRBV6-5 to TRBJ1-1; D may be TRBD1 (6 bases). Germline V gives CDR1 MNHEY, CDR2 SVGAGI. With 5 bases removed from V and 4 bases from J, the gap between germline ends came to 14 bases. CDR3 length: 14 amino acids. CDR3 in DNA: TGTGCCAGCAGTAGGGGACACCTGGTCACTGAAGCTTTCTTT. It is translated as CASSRGHLVTEAFF.

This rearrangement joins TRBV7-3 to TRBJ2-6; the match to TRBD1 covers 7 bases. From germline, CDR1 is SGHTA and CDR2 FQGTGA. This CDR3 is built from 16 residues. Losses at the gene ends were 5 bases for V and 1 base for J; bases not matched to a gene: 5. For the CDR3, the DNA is TGTGCCAGCAGCCGACCGACAGGGTCTGGGGCCAACGTCCTGACTTTC. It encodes CASSRPTGSGANVLTF.

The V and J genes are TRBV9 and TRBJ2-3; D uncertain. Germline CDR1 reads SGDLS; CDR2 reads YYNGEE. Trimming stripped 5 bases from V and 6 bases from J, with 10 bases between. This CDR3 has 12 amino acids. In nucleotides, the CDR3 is TGTGCCAGCAGTCCTTCGTGGGATACGCAGTATTTT. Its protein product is CASSPSWDTQYF.

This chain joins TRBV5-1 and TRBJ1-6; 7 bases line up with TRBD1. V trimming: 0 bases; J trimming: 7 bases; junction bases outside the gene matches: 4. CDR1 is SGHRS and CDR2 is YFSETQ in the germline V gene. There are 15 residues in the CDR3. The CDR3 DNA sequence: TGCGCCAGCAGCTTGGAGGGACAGCGCAATTCACCCCTCCACTTT. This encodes CASSLEGQRNSPLHF.

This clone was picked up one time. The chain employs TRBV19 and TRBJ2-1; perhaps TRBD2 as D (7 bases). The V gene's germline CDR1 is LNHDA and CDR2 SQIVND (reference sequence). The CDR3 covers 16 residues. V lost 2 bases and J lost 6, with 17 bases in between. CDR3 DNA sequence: TGTGCCAGTAGTATAAGGTTGGGGGCTAGCGGCAATGAGCAGTTCTTC. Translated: CASSIRLGASGNEQFF.

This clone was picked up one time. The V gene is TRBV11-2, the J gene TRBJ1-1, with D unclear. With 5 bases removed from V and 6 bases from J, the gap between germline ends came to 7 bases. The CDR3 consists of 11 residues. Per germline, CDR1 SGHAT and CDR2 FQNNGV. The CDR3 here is CASSRAPEAFF. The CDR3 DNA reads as TGTGCCAGCAGCCGTGCCCCTGAAGCTTTCTTT.

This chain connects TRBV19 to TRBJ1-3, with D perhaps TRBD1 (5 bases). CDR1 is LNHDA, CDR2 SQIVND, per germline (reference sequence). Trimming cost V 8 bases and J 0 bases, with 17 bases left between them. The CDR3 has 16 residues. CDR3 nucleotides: TGTGCCAGTCTACCTGGGGGATTTTTCTCTGGAAACACCATATATTTT. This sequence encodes CASLPGGFFSGNTIYF.

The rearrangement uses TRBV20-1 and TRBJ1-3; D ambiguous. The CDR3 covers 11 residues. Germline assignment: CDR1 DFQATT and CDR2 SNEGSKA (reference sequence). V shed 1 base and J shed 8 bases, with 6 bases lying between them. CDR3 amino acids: CSARVGHTIYF. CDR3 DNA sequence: TGCAGTGCTAGAGTTGGGCACACCATATATTTT.

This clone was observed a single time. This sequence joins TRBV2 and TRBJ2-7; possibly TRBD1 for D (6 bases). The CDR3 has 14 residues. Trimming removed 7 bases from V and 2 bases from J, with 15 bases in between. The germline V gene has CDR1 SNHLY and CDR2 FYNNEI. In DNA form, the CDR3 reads TGTGCCAGCACGGGGAGACAGGTTACCTACGAGCAGTACTTC. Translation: CASTGRQVTYEQYF.

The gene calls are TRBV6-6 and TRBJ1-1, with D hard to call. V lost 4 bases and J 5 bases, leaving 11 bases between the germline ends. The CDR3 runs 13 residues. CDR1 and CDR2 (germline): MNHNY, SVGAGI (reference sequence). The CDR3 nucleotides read TGTGCCAGCAGTTCTACACTGGGGACTGAAGCTTTCTTT. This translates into CASSSTLGTEAFF.

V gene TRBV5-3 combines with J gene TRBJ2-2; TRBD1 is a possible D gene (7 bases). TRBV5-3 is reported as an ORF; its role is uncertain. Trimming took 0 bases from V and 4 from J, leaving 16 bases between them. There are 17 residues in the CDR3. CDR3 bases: TGTGCCAGAAGCTTGGGGTCAACAGGGGAGGTCACCGGGGAGCTGTTTTTT. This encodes CARSLGSTGEVTGELFF.

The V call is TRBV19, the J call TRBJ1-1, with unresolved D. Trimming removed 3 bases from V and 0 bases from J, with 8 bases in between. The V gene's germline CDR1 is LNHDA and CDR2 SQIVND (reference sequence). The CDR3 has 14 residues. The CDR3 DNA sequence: TGTGCCAGTAGTATCAGTCAGTTGAACACTGAAGCTTTCTTT. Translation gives CASSISQLNTEAFF.

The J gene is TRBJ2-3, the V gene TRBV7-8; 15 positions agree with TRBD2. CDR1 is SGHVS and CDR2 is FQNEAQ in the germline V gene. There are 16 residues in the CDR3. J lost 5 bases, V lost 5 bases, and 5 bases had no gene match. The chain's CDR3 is CASSTGLAGGKDTQYF. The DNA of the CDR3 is TGTGCCAGCAGCACCGGACTAGCGGGGGGGAAAGATACGCAGTATTTT.

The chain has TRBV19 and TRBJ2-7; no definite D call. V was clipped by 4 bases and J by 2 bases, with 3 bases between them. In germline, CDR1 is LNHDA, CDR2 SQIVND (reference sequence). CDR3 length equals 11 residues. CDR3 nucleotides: TGTGCCAGTAGTACGGCCTACGAGCAGTACTTC. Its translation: CASSTAYEQYF.

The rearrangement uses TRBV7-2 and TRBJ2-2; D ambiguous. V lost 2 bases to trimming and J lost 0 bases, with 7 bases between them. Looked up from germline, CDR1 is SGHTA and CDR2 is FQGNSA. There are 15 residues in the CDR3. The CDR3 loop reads CASSLQRPNTGELFF. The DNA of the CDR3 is TGTGCCAGCAGCTTACAACGGCCGAACACCGGGGAGCTGTTTTTT.

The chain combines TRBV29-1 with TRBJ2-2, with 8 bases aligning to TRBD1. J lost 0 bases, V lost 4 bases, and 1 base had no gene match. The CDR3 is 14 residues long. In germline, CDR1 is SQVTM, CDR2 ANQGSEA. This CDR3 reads CSVATGANTGELFF. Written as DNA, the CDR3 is TGCAGCGTTGCGACAGGGGCGAACACCGGGGAGCTGTTTTTT.

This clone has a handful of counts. The CDR3, as DNA: TGTGCCAGCAGCGCGGACTGGAGCTCCTACAATGAGCAGTTCTTC. Amino acid sequence: CASSADWSSYNEQFF. The chain employs TRBV6-4 and TRBJ2-1, with D perhaps TRBD2 (5 bases). Between the trimmed V and J ends, which lost 6 bases and 0 bases, there was a span of 12 bases. CDR3 length equals 15 residues. Germline assignment: CDR1 MRHNA and CDR2 SNTAGT.

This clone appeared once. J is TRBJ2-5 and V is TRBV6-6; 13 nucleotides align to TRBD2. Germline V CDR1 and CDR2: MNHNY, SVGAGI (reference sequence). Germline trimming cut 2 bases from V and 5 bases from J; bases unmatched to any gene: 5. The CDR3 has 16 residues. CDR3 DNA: TGTGCCAGCAGTTACACTAGCGGGGGGGGAGGGGAGACCCAGTACTTC. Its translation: CASSYTSGGGGETQYF.

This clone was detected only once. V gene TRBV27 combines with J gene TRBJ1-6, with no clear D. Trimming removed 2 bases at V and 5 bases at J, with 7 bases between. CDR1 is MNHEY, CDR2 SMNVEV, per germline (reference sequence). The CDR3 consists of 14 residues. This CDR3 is CASSLARDNSPLHF. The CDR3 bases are TGTGCCAGCAGTTTAGCGAGAGATAATTCACCCCTCCACTTT.

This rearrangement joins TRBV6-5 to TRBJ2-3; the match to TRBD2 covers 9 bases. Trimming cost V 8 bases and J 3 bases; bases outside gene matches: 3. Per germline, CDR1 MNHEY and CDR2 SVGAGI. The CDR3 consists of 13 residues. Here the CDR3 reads CASPSGATDTQYF. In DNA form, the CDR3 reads TGTGCCAGCCCTAGCGGGGCAACAGATACGCAGTATTTT.

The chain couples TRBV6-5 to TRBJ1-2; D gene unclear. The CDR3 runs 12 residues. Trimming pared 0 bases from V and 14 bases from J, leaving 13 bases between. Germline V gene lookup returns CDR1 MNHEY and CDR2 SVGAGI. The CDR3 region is CASSYSKGGKTF. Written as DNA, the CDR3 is TGTGCCAGCAGTTACTCCAAGGGTGGTAAGACCTTC.

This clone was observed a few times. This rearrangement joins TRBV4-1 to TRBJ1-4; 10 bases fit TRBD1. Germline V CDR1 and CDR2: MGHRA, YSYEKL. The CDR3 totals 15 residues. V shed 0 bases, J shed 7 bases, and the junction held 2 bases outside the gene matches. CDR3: CASSQETGGVEKLFF. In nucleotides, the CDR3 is TGCGCCAGCAGCCAAGAGACAGGGGGCGTTGAAAAACTGTTTTTT.

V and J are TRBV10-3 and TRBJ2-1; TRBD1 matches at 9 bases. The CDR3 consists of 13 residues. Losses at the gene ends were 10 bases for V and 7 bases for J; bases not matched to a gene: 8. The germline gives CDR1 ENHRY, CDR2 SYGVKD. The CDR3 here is CATEQGAKNEQFF. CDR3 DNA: TGTGCCACGGAACAGGGGGCGAAAAATGAGCAGTTCTTC.

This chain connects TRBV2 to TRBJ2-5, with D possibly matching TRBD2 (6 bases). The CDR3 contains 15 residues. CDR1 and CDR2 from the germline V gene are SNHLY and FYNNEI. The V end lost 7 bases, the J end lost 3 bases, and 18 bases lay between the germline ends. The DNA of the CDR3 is TGTGCCAGCACCGGAGGTCAGCGGGTAAAAGAGACCCAGTACTTC. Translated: CASTGGQRVKETQYF.

CDR3 region: CASSQDTSGGPYEQYF. Here the CDR3 DNA reads TGCGCCAGCAGCCAAGACACTAGCGGAGGACCTTACGAGCAGTACTTC. The chain has TRBV4-3 and TRBJ2-7; TRBD2 matches 8 bases. CDR3 length: 16 residues. CDR1 LGHNA and CDR2 YSLEER come from the germline V gene. The junction had 8 bases not matched to a gene; V was cut back by 0 bases and J by 4 bases.